This TCR beta chain was sequenced during a study of molecular identifiers for immune sequencing clone quantification. Germline lookup yields CDR1 LNHNV and CDR2 YYDKDF (reference sequence). V shed 8 bases and J 3 bases; nucleotides not matched to a gene: 4. The CDR3 has 12 amino acids. TCRdb ran MiXCR on the PCR reads and lists one entry per CDR3 protein. The sample yields tens of thousands of distinct CDR3 sequences, around 20% seen once. The clonotype comes from a human donor in good health. Some libraries in this study had Jurkat cell RNA spiked in. The chain combines TRBV15 with TRBJ2-7; 7 positions agree with TRBD2. Material for sequencing was naive CD8+ T cells from blood, with Jurkat cell RNA spiked in. Subset meaning: FACS-sorted CD8+CD4-CCR7+CD45RA+ naive T cells. The CDR3 region is CATGTTLYEQYF. The CDR3 DNA follows: TGTGCCACCGGGACTACCCTCTACGAGCAGTACTTC.